This TCR beta chain was obtained from a study of graft-versus-host responses after intestinal transplantation. The wider study: Recipients obtained multivisceral, liver-intestinal, or isolated intestinal transplants. For two to four years after anti-thymocyte globulin induction, all recipients took tacrolimus and steroids. Study findings and constraints: GvH clones were found in recipient marrow; some appeared first in ileum or blood. With peak circulating GvH clone levels came an association with early post-transplant HvG declines.

Measured with immunoSEQ multiplex PCR; TCRdb has only the in-frame clones, and not every one. The sample has about 70,000 clones; roughly 90% are singletons. With regard to this clone: Its antigen is not identified.

The CDR3 length is 13 residues. V shed 9 bases, J shed 6 bases, and the junction held 10 bases outside the gene matches. Looked up from germline, CDR1 is ENHRY and CDR2 is SYGVKD. This specimen consisted of unstimulated CD8+ T cells sorted from spleen or lymph node cells, obtained before transplant. This sequence was found in a human donor who was the organ donor for an intestinal transplant. The chain joins TRBV10-3 to TRBJ1-2; 7 bases map to TRBD1. CDR3 coding DNA: TGTGCCATTTCGGCGGACAGGTTGGATGGCTACACCTTC. Translated: CAISADRLDGYTF.